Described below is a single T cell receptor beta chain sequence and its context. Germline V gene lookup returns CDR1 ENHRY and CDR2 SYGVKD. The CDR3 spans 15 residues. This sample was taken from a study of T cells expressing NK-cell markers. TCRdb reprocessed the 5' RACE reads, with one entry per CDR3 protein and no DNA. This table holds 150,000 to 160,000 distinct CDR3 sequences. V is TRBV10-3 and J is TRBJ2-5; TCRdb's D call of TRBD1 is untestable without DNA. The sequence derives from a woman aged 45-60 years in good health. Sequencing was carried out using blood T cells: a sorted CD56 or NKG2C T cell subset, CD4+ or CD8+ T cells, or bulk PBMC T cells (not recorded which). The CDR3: CAISESETGGETQYF.